This paragraph reports one TCR beta chain. The CDR3 sequence is 16 residues long. Trimming took off 5 bases at V and 2 bases at J, with 17 bases between the two ends. Looked up from germline, CDR1 is LGHNA and CDR2 is YSLEER. The assay was immunoSEQ multiplex PCR, and TCRdb's table has in-frame clones only and misses some. There are 100,000 to 120,000 clones in the sample; approximately 83% occur only once, and 13% lies in the top ten. The source of the sample is a study of control samples from healthy donors and cancer patients. Material for sequencing was blood. The clonotype was recovered from a woman between 45 and 60 years old in good health. The rearrangement uses TRBV4-3 and TRBJ2-3, with a weak D call TRBD2 (6 bases). This CDR3 reads CASSKGGGANTDTQYF. CDR3 DNA: TGCGCCAGCAGCAAAGGAGGAGGGGCAAACACAGATACGCAGTATTTT.